This record concerns one T cell receptor (beta chain) sequence. As yet, its antigen is unknown. The sample belongs to a study of Ad26.COV2.S vaccination and SARS-CoV-2 variants. Study-level information: In the study, Ad26.COV2.S was injected intramuscularly once, or twice 56 days apart.

Treatment noted: some 20 received Ad26.COV2.S at low or high dose, single or two shots; about 5 received placebo; per-sample allocation not given. Samples analyzed were those drawn on day 63 after the first vaccine or placebo injection. Vaccine was an Ad26 vector expressing Wuhan-strain SARS-CoV-2 spike. Findings and caveats of the study: It is possible that the TCR breadth and depth analyses underestimated the total T cell responses. The study found higher spike-specific TCR breadth in vaccine than placebo recipients.

Assay used: immunoSEQ multiplex PCR; TCRdb lists only in-frame clones, some missing. The sample carries hundreds of thousands of clones, approximately 92% recorded once. Germline assignment: CDR1 LGHNA and CDR2 YSLEER. This CDR3 has 14 amino acids. With 2 bases removed from V and 9 bases from J, the gap between germline ends came to 14 bases. This receptor was identified in a person between 18 and 60 years old who received the Ad26.COV2.S COVID-19 vaccine or a placebo. The chain carries TRBV4-3 and TRBJ2-1; D is perhaps TRBD2 (6 bases). The sample in question was peripheral blood, obtained in a trial of Ad26.COV2.S vaccine versus placebo. The CDR3 is CASSQLLAPAEQFF. The CDR3 DNA reads TGCGCCAGCAGCCAATTACTAGCTCCAGCTGAGCAGTTCTTC.